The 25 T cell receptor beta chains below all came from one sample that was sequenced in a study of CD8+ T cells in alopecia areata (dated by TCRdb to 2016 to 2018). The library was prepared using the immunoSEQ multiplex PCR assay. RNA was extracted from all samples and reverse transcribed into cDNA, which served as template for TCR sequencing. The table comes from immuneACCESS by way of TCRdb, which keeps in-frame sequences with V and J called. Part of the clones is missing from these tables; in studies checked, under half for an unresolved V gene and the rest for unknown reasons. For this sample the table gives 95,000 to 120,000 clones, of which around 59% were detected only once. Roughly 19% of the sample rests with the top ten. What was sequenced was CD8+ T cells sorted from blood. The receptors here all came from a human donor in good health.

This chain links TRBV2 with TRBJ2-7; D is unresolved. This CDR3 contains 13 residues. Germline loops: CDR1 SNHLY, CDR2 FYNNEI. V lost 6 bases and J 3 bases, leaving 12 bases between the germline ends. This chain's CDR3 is CASSLDAGYEQYF. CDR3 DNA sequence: TGTGCCAGCAGCCTGGACGCAGGCTACGAGCAGTACTTC.

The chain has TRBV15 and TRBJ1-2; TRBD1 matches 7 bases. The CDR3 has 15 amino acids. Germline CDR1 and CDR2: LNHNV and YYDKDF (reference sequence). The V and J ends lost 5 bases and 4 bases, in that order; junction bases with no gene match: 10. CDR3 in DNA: TGTGCCACCAGCTATGCCGGGACAGTACGCTATGGCTACACCTTC. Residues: CATSYAGTVRYGYTF.

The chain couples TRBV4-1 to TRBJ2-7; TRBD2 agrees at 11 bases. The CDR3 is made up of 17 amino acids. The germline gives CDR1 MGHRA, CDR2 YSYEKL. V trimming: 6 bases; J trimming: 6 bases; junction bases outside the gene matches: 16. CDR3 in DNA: TGCGCCAGCAGACTAGGGACTAGCGGCGACCCGAGGACCGAGCAGTACTTC. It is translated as CASRLGTSGDPRTEQYF.

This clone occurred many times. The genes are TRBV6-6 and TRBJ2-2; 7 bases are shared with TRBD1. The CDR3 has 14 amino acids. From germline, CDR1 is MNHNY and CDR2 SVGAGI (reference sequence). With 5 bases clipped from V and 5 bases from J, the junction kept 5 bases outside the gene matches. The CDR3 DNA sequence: TGTGCCAGCAGTATTGGGACAGAAACCGGGGAGCTGTTTTTT. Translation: CASSIGTETGELFF.

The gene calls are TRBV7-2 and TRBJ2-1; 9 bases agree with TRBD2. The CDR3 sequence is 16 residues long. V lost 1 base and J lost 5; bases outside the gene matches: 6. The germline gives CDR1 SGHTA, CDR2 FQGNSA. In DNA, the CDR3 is TGTGCCAGCAGCTTAGTTCGGCGGGGGGGTAACAATGAGCAGTTCTTC. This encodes CASSLVRRGGNNEQFF.

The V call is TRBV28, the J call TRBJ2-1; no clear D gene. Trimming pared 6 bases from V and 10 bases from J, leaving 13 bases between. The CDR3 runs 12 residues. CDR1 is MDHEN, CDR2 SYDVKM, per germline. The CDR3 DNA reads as TGTGCCAGCAGCCTGGTCCGACCAGAGCAGTTCTTC. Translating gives CASSLVRPEQFF.

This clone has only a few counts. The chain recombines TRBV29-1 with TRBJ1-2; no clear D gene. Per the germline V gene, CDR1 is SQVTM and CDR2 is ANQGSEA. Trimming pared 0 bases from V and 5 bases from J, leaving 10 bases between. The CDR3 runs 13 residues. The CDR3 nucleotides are TGCAGCGTTGAAGATGAGGCAGTGTATGGCTACACCTTC. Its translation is CSVEDEAVYGYTF.

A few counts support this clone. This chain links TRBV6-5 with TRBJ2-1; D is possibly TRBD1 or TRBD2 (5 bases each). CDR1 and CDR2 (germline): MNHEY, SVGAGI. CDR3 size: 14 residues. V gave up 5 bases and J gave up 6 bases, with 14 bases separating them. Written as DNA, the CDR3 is TGTGCCAGCAGTGAAGATGGGGACCCCAATGAGCAGTTCTTC. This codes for CASSEDGDPNEQFF.

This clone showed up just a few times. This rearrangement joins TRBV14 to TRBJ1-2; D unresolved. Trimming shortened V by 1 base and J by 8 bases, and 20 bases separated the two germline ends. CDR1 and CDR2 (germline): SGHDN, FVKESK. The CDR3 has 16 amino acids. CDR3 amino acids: CASSQASLSPVGGYTF. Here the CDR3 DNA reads TGTGCCAGCAGCCAAGCGTCCCTATCCCCGGTCGGCGGCTACACCTTC.

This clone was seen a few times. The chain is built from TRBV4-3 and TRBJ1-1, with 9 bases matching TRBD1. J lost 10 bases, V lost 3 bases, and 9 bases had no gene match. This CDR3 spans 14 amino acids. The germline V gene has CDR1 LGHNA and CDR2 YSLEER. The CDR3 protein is CASSHAQGADVAFF. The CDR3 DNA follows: TGCGCCAGCAGCCATGCACAGGGGGCCGACGTAGCTTTCTTT.

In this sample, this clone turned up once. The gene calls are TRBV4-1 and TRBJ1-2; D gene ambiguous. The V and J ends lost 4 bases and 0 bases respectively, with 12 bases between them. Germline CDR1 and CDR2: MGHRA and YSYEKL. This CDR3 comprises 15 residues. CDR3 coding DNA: TGCGCCAGCAGCCCAACTCCCTCGGCTAACTATGGCTACACCTTC. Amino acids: CASSPTPSANYGYTF.

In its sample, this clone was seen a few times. CDR3 region: CASSSMTGVVYGYTF. In DNA form, the CDR3 reads TGTGCCAGCAGCTCGATGACAGGGGTTGTCTATGGCTACACCTTC. The chain uses TRBV11-2 and TRBJ1-2, with 8 nucleotides matching TRBD1. The CDR3 runs 15 residues. Germline V lookup: CDR1 SGHAT, CDR2 FQNNGV. V gave up 4 bases and J gave up 4 bases; unmatched junction bases: 8.

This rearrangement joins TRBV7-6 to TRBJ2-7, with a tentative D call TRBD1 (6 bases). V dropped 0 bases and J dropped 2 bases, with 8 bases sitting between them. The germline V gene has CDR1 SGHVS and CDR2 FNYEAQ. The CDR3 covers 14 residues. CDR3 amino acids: CASSLAGATYEQYF. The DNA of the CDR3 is TGTGCCAGCAGCTTAGCGGGGGCGACCTACGAGCAGTACTTC.

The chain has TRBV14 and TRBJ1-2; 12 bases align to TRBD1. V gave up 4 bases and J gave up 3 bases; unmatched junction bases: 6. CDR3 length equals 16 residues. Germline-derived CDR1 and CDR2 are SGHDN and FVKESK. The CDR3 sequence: CASSLRDRGRYYGYTF. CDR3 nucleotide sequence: TGTGCCAGCAGCCTCCGGGACAGGGGGCGTTACTATGGCTACACCTTC.

The chain's CDR3 is CASSFLAGDQETQYF. Here the CDR3 DNA reads TGTGCCAGCAGTTTCCTAGCGGGGGACCAAGAGACCCAGTACTTC. The chain employs TRBV28 and TRBJ2-5; 10 positions agree with TRBD2. There are 15 residues in the CDR3. The ends lost 3 bases at V and 0 bases at J; junction bases unmatched: 1. Germline V CDR1 and CDR2: MDHEN, SYDVKM. Full variable domain (rest looked up from reference TRBV28 and TRBJ2-5): DVKVTQSSRYLVKRTGEKVFLECVQDMDHENMFWYRQDPGLGLRLIYFSYDVKMKEKGDIPEGYSVSREKKERFSLILESASTNQTSMYLCASSFLAGDQETQYFGPGTRLLVL.

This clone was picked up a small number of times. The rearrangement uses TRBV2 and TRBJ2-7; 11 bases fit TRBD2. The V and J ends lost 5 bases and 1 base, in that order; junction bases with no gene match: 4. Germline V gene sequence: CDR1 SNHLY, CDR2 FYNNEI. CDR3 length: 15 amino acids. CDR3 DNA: TGTGCCAGCAGTATGGGGACTAGCGGATCCTACGAGCAGTACTTC. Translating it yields CASSMGTSGSYEQYF.

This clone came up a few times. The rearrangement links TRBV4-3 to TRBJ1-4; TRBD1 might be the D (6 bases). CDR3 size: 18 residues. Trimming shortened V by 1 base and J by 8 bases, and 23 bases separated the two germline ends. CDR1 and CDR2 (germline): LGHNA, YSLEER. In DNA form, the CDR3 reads TGCGCCAGCAGCCAAGGGTCACAGGGCGCCGGCATCGGGGAAAAACTGTTTTTT. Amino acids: CASSQGSQGAGIGEKLFF.

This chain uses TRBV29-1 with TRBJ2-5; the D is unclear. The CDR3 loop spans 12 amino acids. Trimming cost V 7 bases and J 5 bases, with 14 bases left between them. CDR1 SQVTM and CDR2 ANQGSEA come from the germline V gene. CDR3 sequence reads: CSAPSEDETQYF. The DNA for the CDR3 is TGCAGCGCCCCATCGGAAGACGAGACCCAGTACTTC.

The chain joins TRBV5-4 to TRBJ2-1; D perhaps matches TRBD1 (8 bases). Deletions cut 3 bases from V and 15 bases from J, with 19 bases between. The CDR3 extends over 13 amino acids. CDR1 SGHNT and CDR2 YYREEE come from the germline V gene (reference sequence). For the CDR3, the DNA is TGTGCCAGCAGCTCCCAACAGGGGGGGTTATGGTTCTTC. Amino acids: CASSSQQGGLWFF.

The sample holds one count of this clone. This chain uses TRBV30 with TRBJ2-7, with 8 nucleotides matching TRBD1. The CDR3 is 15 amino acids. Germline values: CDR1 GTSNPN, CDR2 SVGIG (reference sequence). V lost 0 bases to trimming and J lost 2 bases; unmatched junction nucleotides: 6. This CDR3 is CAWSVPWTGTYEQYF. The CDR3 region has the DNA TGTGCCTGGAGTGTACCCTGGACAGGGACCTACGAGCAGTACTTC.

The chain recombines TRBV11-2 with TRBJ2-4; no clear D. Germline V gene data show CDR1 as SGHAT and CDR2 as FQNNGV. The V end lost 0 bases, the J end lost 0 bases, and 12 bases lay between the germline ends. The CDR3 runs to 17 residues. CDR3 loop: CASSLDRYGVAKNIQYF. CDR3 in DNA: TGTGCCAGCAGCTTAGATCGGTACGGCGTAGCCAAAAACATTCAGTACTTC.

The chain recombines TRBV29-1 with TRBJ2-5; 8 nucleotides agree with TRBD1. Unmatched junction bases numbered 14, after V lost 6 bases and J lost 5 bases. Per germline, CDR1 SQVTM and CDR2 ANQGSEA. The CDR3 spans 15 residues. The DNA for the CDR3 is TGCAGCGTAACTGGACAGGGAAAGCGGCGGGAGACCCAGTACTTC. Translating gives CSVTGQGKRRETQYF.

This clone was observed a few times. The CDR3 bases are TGTGCCAGCAGTCACGGGACTAGCGGGGATAACACCGGGGAGCTGTTTTTT. This codes for CASSHGTSGDNTGELFF. The rearrangement links TRBV7-8 to TRBJ2-2, with TRBD2 identical over 13 bases. The germline CDR1 and CDR2 sequences are SGHVS and FQNEAQ. Trimming cost V 6 bases and J 2 bases; bases outside gene matches: 6. CDR3 length equals 17 residues. Full variable domain (outside the CDR3, taken from reference TRBV7-8 and TRBJ2-2): GAGVSQSPRYKVAKRGQDVALRCDPISGHVSLFWYQQALGQGPEFLTYFQNEAQLDKSGLPSDRFFAERPEGSVSTLKIQRTQQEDSAVYLCASSHGTSGDNTGELFFGEGSRLTVL.

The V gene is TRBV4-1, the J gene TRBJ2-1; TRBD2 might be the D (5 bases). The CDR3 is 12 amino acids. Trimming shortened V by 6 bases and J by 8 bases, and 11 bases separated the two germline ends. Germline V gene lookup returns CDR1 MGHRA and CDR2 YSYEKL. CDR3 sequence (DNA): TGCGCCAGCAGAGGCGTGAGGGATGAGCAGTTCTTC. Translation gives CASRGVRDEQFF.

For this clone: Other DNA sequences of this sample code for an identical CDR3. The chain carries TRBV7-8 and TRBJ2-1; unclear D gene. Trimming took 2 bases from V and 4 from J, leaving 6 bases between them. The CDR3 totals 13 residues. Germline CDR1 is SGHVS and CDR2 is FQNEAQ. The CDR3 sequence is CASSLSNYNEQFF. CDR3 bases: TGTGCCAGCAGCTTAAGCAATTACAATGAGCAGTTCTTC.